The T cell receptor (beta chain) under discussion was sequenced for a study of beta chain features in type 1 diabetes. Whole-study results and caveats: It was among patients, rather than healthy donors, that naive, central memory and Treg TCRB repertoires appeared more similar.

As concerns this clone: What it binds is not known.

Every bit of the isolated RNA underwent reverse transcription, so sequencing read expressed TCRB transcripts. Only in-frame clones appear in the TCRdb table, and some are missing; sequencing was by immunoSEQ multiplex PCR. The table has under 900,000 clones, 17% seen once. Based on CD45RO/CCR7/CD25/CD127/CD95/CD27, CD4+ regulatory, stem cell-like memory, naive and central memory cells were sorted. The sequenced material came from naive CD4+ T cells from blood. The TCR sequence derives from a woman between 18 and 29 years old in good health.

In DNA, the CDR3 is TGTGCCAGCAGCGTAGGGGAGGAACCGTACAATGAGCAGTTCTTC. It codes for CASSVGEEPYNEQFF. The chain couples TRBV9 to TRBJ2-1; a weak D match, TRBD2 (6 bases). Germline CDR1 SGDLS, CDR2 YYNGEE. Trimming took off 0 bases at V and 4 bases at J, with 11 bases between the two ends. This CDR3 comprises 15 residues.